One and the same sample provided the 9 T cell receptor beta chains below, sequenced in a study of response to subunit inactivated influenza vaccine. TCRdb reprocessed the RT-PCR reads via MiXCR and lists one record per CDR3 protein. Of just under 550,000 distinct CDR3 sequences listed, approximately 20% are singletons. The same specimen was also included in a second study, on T cells expressing NK-cell markers. That source adds: Beta-chain TCR cDNA was generated via 5'RACE template switching with UMIs.

The specimen was CD4+ T cells sorted from PBMCs, collected 11 to 12 days after vaccination. These TCRs come from a man aged 50 or older who received an inactivated influenza vaccine.

The J gene is TRBJ2-1, the V gene TRBV10-3, with 10 bases lining up with TRBD2. V trimming: 3 bases; J trimming: 3 bases; junction bases outside the gene matches: 2. The V gene's germline CDR1 is ENHRY and CDR2 SYGVKD. The CDR3 consists of 15 residues. The DNA of the CDR3 is TGTGCCATCAGTGATCAGCGGGAGGGCTACAATGAGCAGTTCTTC. Amino acids: CAISDQREGYNEQFF.

This clonotype turned up a few times. CDR3 loop: CASSWVGGAGELFF. DNA of the CDR3: TGTGCCAGCAGCTGGGTAGGGGGGGCCGGGGAGCTGTTTTTT. V usage is TRBV7-2 and J usage is TRBJ2-2, with D possibly being TRBD2 (7 bases). This CDR3 contains 14 residues. Trimming stripped 4 bases from V and 6 bases from J, with 12 bases between. Germline V lookup: CDR1 SGHTA, CDR2 FQGNSA.

This clonotype has only a few counts. The V gene is TRBV20-1, the J gene TRBJ2-4; tentatively, D is TRBD1 (6 bases). The CDR3 runs to 15 residues. Trimming stripped 6 bases from V and 0 bases from J, with 15 bases between. Germline V gives CDR1 DFQATT, CDR2 SNEGSKA (reference sequence). The DNA of the CDR3 is TGCAGTGCGAGGGACGGACAGAGAGCCAAAAACATTCAGTACTTC. Translation gives CSARDGQRAKNIQYF.

The chain uses TRBV12-3 or TRBV12-4 and TRBJ1-4; D is unresolved. V gave up 6 bases and J gave up 10 bases, with 15 bases separating them. The CDR3 runs 13 residues. In DNA, the CDR3 is TGTGCCAGCAGGCCGGACGAGGCAGGAAAACTGTTTTTT. This codes for CASRPDEAGKLFF.

This clonotype has just a few counts. The J gene is TRBJ2-7, the V gene TRBV30; the match to TRBD1 covers 9 bases. V gave up 1 base and J gave up 1 base; unmatched junction bases: 2. The CDR3 is 14 residues long. Germline-derived CDR1 and CDR2 are GTSNPN and SVGIG (reference sequence). CDR3: CAWSAGTGSYEQYF. CDR3 coding DNA: TGTGCCTGGAGTGCCGGGACAGGGTCCTACGAGCAGTACTTC.

This clonotype was counted a few times. This sequence joins TRBV12-3 or TRBV12-4 and TRBJ2-1; D unclear. This CDR3 has 12 amino acids. Deletions cut 6 bases from V and 8 bases from J, with 11 bases between. CDR3 DNA: TGTGCCAGCAGGTCAGTCCCCCATGAGCAGTTCTTC. Translated, it gives CASRSVPHEQFF.

The V and J genes are TRBV9 and TRBJ2-2; D perhaps matches TRBD2 (6 bases). Trimming left V 0 bases short and J 1 base short, with 7 bases between. Germline CDR1 is SGDLS and CDR2 is YYNGEE. CDR3 length: 15 amino acids. Written as DNA, the CDR3 is TGTGCCAGCAGCGTAGAAGCGGGGAACACCGGGGAGCTGTTTTTT. It translates to CASSVEAGNTGELFF. The full variable domain, completed using reference TRBV9 and TRBJ2-2, is DSGVTQTPKHLITATGQRVTLRCSPRSGDLSVYWYQQSLDQGLQFLIQYYNGEERAKGNILERFSAQQFPDLHSELNLSSLELGDSALYFCASSVEAGNTGELFFGEGSRLTVL.

This clonotype was observed many times. The chain is built from TRBV28 and TRBJ1-2; D unresolved. Germline CDR1 MDHEN, CDR2 SYDVKM. The CDR3 totals 13 residues. V dropped 6 bases and J dropped 2 bases, with 10 bases sitting between them. The CDR3 protein is CASRIPGNYGYTF. As DNA, the CDR3 is TGTGCCAGCAGAATACCGGGGAACTATGGCTACACCTTC.

In this sample, this clonotype turned up a few times. The genes are TRBV7-6 and TRBJ1-1, with a possible D match to TRBD1 (6 bases). CDR1 SGHVS and CDR2 FNYEAQ come from the germline V gene. The CDR3 covers 14 residues. V was clipped by 1 base and J by 4 bases, with 10 bases between them. CDR3 residues: CASSLDMGATEAFF. The DNA of the CDR3 is TGTGCCAGCAGCTTAGATATGGGGGCCACTGAAGCTTTCTTT.